These T cell receptor beta chains were read from a single sample in a study of shared clonotypes between healthy human individuals. TCRdb's copy holds only in-frame clones and misses some; the assay was immunoSEQ multiplex PCR. The data contain roughly 2 million clones, over 85% of them seen just once; the ten biggest clones take up 0.13%. The sequenced material came from naive CD4+ T cells sorted from blood. These receptors were taken from a man in his late teens or twenties in good health. Each CDR3 is given with its conserved first and last residue. D genes are given only for firm matches. Where a row states a size, it is once, few, many or the class of an expanded clone; other rows omit it.

CASSPKKGGQEKLFF,TGTGCCAGCTCACCGAAAAAGGGCGGGCAAGAAAAACTGTTTTTT,-,-,TRBV18,TRBJ1-4
CAIKGGTGNVIEAFF,TGTGCCATCAAGGGGGGAACAGGGAATGTTATCGAAGCTTTCTTT,-,-,TRBV5-4,TRBJ1-1
CASSPLWTGPTF,TGTGCCAGCAGCCCCTTATGGACAGGTCCCACCTTC,-,TRBD1,TRBV7-8,TRBJ1-2
CASSSRDSNTEAFF,TGTGCCAGCAGCTCCCGGGACTCGAACACTGAAGCTTTCTTT,-,-,TRBV7-2,TRBJ1-1
CAIREDSRQYF,TGTGCCATCAGGGAGGACAGCCGGCAGTACTTC,-,-,TRBV10-3,TRBJ2-7
CASSPSHRGNYGYTF,TGTGCCAGTAGTCCCAGCCACAGGGGGAACTATGGCTACACCTTC,-,TRBD1,TRBV30,TRBJ1-2
CASSHIFLTGQYSNQPQHF,TGCGCCAGCAGCCATATCTTCCTCACAGGGCAGTATAGCAATCAGCCCCAGCATTTT,-,-,TRBV4-1,TRBJ1-5
CASSPGGWTIAYNEQFF,TGTGCCAGCAGCCCTGGAGGTTGGACTATCGCTTACAATGAGCAGTTCTTC,-,-,TRBV7-9,TRBJ2-1
CAWSDGQGALGGGWADTQYF,TGTGCCTGGAGTGACGGACAGGGGGCATTGGGCGGTGGGTGGGCAGATACGCAGTATTTT,-,TRBD1,TRBV30,TRBJ2-3
CASSLVSTYEQYF,TGTGCCAGCAGCTTAGTGTCGACCTACGAGCAGTACTTC,-,-,TRBV7-2,TRBJ2-7
CASSRGHEQYF,TGTGCCAGCAGCCGGGGGCACGAGCAGTACTTC,-,-,TRBV7-2,TRBJ2-7
CAWRSKNTEAFF,TGTGCCTGGAGATCAAAGAACACTGAAGCTTTCTTT,once,-,TRBV30,TRBJ1-1
CASSQVWADRFHF,TGCGCCAGCAGCCAAGTCTGGGCTGATCGCTTTCACTTC,-,-,TRBV4-1,TRBJ2-7